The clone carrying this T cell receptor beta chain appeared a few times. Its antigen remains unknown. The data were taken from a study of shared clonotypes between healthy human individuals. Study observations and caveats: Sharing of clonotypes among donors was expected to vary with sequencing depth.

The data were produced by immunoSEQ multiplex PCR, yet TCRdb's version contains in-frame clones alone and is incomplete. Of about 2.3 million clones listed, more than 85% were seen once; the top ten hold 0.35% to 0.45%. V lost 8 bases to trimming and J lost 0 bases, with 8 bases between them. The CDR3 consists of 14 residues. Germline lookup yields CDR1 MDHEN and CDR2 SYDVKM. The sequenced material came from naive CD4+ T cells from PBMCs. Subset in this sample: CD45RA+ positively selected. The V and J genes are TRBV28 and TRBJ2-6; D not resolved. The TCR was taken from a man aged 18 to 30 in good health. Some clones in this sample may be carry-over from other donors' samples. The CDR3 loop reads CASFRSSGANVLTF. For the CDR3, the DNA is TGTGCCAGCTTCAGGAGCTCTGGGGCCAACGTCCTGACTTTC. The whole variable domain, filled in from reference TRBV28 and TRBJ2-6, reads DVKVTQSSRYLVKRTGEKVFLECVQDMDHENMFWYRQDPGLGLRLIYFSYDVKMKEKGDIPEGYSVSREKKERFSLILESASTNQTSMYLCASFRSSGANVLTFGAGSRLTVL.